The clone carrying this T cell receptor (beta chain) was recorded once. Libraries were prepared by immunoSEQ multiplex PCR; TCRdb keeps only in-frame clonotypes and omits some of them. In the table there are over 60,000 clones, roughly nine tenths of which are singletons. The sample's time point: cycle 4 day 1 (C4D1), after less than seven weeks of nivolumab. Every one of the patients relapsed after autologous stem cell transplantation (brentuximab vedotin exposure was variable). Best responses fell into complete response, partial response or progressive disease. There are 11 residues in the CDR3. The V gene's germline CDR1 is SQVTM and CDR2 ANQGSEA. Between the trimmed V and J ends, which lost 7 bases and 6 bases, there was a span of 12 bases. These data are taken from a study of PD-1 blockade in classical Hodgkin lymphoma.

The chain has TRBV29-1 and TRBJ1-2; D remains ambiguous. This TCR came from a human donor with classical Hodgkin lymphoma. Sequencing was performed on peripheral blood mononuclear cells (PBMCs), taken before the fourth cycle of nivolumab. In nucleotides, the CDR3 is TGCAGCGATTCCTCTTGGGATGGCTACACCTTC. It yields the protein CSDSSWDGYTF.